One and the same sample provided the 30 T cell receptor beta chains below, sequenced in a study of T cells in localized non-small cell lung cancer. Some clones are missing from TCRdb's copy, which holds only in-frame ones; the method was immunoSEQ multiplex PCR. The sample contains around 1,000 clones, under 30% of which appear only once. The specimen was lung tumor tissue, collected before any cancer treatment. The origin of the receptors is a woman aged 40 to 75 with stage I squamous cell lung carcinoma.

The rearrangement joins TRBV29-1 to TRBJ2-3, with D possibly matching TRBD1 (6 bases). Germline loops: CDR1 SQVTM, CDR2 ANQGSEA. The CDR3 contains 12 residues. Between the trimmed V and J ends, which lost 4 bases and 1 base, there was a span of 6 bases. The CDR3, as DNA: TGCAGCGTTGGACAGGGCACAGATACGCAGTATTTT. It is translated as CSVGQGTDTQYF.

This clone has more than one count but fewer than ten. The chain couples TRBV7-2 to TRBJ1-1; perhaps TRBD1 as D (5 bases). Germline CDR1 SGHTA, CDR2 FQGNSA. The CDR3 is made up of 13 amino acids. Trimming took off 3 bases at V and 4 bases at J, with 9 bases between the two ends. This chain's CDR3 is CASSFTGRTEAFF. The CDR3 nucleotides read TGTGCCAGCAGCTTCACGGGGCGCACTGAAGCTTTCTTT.

The chain couples TRBV25-1 to TRBJ1-2; the D gene is possibly TRBD1 (5 bases). Trimming stripped 0 bases from V and 6 bases from J, with 14 bases between. The CDR3 loop spans 15 amino acids. The germline V gene has CDR1 MGHDK and CDR2 SYGVNS. The CDR3 reads CASSEYEGRGDGYTF. DNA for the CDR3: TGTGCCAGCAGTGAATACGAGGGTAGAGGGGATGGCTACACCTTC.

This clone was picked up a small number of times. The rearrangement joins TRBV6-8 to TRBJ2-3; possibly TRBD1 for D (5 bases). Deletions cut 8 bases from V and 2 bases from J, with 14 bases between. The CDR3 spans 14 residues. Germline loops: CDR1 MNHGY, CDR2 SAAAGT. The DNA of the CDR3 is TGTGCCAGCTCGACAGATTTTTACACAGATACGCAGTATTTT. Translating it yields CASSTDFYTDTQYF.

The chain carries TRBV5-1 and TRBJ2-6; D gene ambiguous. The V gene lost 4 bases and the J gene lost 0 bases, with 11 bases spanning the gap. Germline V CDR1 and CDR2: SGHRS, YFSETQ. The CDR3 extends over 16 amino acids. This chain's CDR3 is CASSTSSSSGANVLTF. CDR3 nucleotide sequence: TGCGCCAGCAGCACGTCCTCTAGCTCTGGGGCCAACGTCCTGACTTTC. Together with reference TRBV5-1 and TRBJ2-6, the CDR3 gives the full variable domain: KAGVTQTPRYLIKTRGQQVTLSCSPISGHRSVSWYQQTPGQGLQFLFEYFSETQRNKGNFPGRFSGRQFSNSRSEMNVSTLELGDSALYLCASSTSSSSGANVLTFGAGSRLTVL.

A few counts support this clone. V gene TRBV7-1 combines with J gene TRBJ2-1; tentative D call: TRBD2 (5 bases). Being an ORF, TRBV7-1 has a function that is uncertain. V lost 5 bases and J lost 0, with 11 bases in between. The length of the CDR3 is 15 residues. CDR3 in amino acids: CASSHSGSSYNEQFF. As DNA, the CDR3 is TGTGCCAGCAGCCACAGCGGAAGCTCCTACAATGAGCAGTTCTTC.

There are a few counts of this clone. V usage is TRBV28 and J usage is TRBJ2-1, with 8 bases lining up with TRBD1. Germline lookup yields CDR1 MDHEN and CDR2 SYDVKM. The CDR3 covers 15 residues. J lost 6 bases, V lost 6 bases, and 10 bases had no gene match. The CDR3 here is CASRTGTGLANEQFF. The CDR3, as DNA: TGTGCCAGCAGAACCGGGACAGGCTTGGCCAATGAGCAGTTCTTC.

This clone was counted between two and nine times. The chain has TRBV9 and TRBJ2-1; D remains unclear. Germline loops: CDR1 SGDLS, CDR2 YYNGEE. V was cut by 4 bases and J by 6 bases, with 11 bases left in between. This CDR3 is built from 13 residues. CDR3 sequence reads: CASSPAGFNEQFF. For the CDR3, the DNA is TGTGCCAGCAGCCCAGCCGGCTTCAATGAGCAGTTCTTC.

This clone turned up a few times. The chain carries TRBV6-8 and TRBJ2-7, with D maybe TRBD2 (6 bases). The CDR3 has 13 amino acids. Germline lookup yields CDR1 MNHGY and CDR2 SAAAGT. V lost 8 bases, J lost 6 bases, and 17 bases lay in between. The DNA for the CDR3 is TGTGCCAGCTCTCTAGCGACCTTTGGCGAGCAGTACTTC. Translating gives CASSLATFGEQYF.

V usage is TRBV28 and J usage is TRBJ2-7; TRBD2 is a possible D gene (6 bases). CDR1 is MDHEN, CDR2 SYDVKM, per germline. Trimming stripped 4 bases from V and 2 bases from J, with 9 bases between. This CDR3 has 13 amino acids. CDR3 in DNA: TGTGCCAGCAGTTCCGGGGGACCCTACGAGCAGTACTTC. This encodes CASSSGGPYEQYF.

This clone was observed a few times. The chain has TRBV9 and TRBJ2-3; D ambiguous. The CDR3 contains 13 residues. Germline loops: CDR1 SGDLS, CDR2 YYNGEE. Trimming took 0 bases from V and 3 from J, leaving 5 bases between them. The CDR3 is CASSVEGTDTQYF. CDR3 bases: TGTGCCAGCAGCGTAGAAGGGACAGATACGCAGTATTTT.

The chain recombines TRBV6-8 with TRBJ1-5; D unresolved. Trimming left V 0 bases short and J 7 bases short, with 7 bases between. Germline values: CDR1 MNHGY, CDR2 SAAAGT. This CDR3 is 13 amino acids long. CDR3 residues: CASSYSPVQPQHF. The CDR3 nucleotides read TGTGCCAGCAGTTACTCTCCCGTCCAGCCCCAGCATTTT.

This clone has only a few counts. The chain couples TRBV9 to TRBJ1-3; no reliable D call. Germline V gene data show CDR1 as SGDLS and CDR2 as YYNGEE. V lost 4 bases to trimming and J lost 0 bases, with 14 bases between them. The CDR3 is made up of 16 amino acids. The CDR3 spells CASSPDFDLSGNTIYF. The CDR3 DNA reads as TGTGCCAGCAGCCCGGACTTCGATCTCTCTGGAAACACCATATATTTT. Drawing the rest from reference TRBV9 and TRBJ1-3, the complete variable domain is DSGVTQTPKHLITATGQRVTLRCSPRSGDLSVYWYQQSLDQGLQFLIQYYNGEERAKGNILERFSAQQFPDLHSELNLSSLELGDSALYFCASSPDFDLSGNTIYFGEGSWLTVV.

A few counts support this clone. This CDR3 reads CASSLAGMNTEAFF. The CDR3 bases are TGCGCCAGCAGCTTGGCCGGGATGAACACTGAAGCTTTCTTT. V and J are TRBV5-1 and TRBJ1-1; D is ambiguous. Germline lookup yields CDR1 SGHRS and CDR2 YFSETQ. V dropped 0 bases and J dropped 0 bases, with 6 bases sitting between them. The CDR3 extends over 14 amino acids.

This clone is categorized as hyperexpanded. This chain links TRBV6-8 with TRBJ1-1; unclear D gene. Germline values: CDR1 MNHGY, CDR2 SAAAGT. Trimming removed 7 bases from V and 0 bases from J, with 9 bases in between. This CDR3 comprises 13 residues. The CDR3 region has the DNA TGTGCCAGCAACGGCAGACTGAACACTGAAGCTTTCTTT. Translated: CASNGRLNTEAFF.

This clone has just a few counts. The chain carries TRBV28 and TRBJ1-3; possible D gene TRBD1, 5 bases. V lost 2 bases to trimming and J lost 9 bases, with 8 bases between them. CDR3 length: 12 residues. Per germline, CDR1 MDHEN and CDR2 SYDVKM. CDR3 in amino acids: CASSLGRGTIYF. CDR3 DNA: TGTGCCAGCAGTTTAGGGAGGGGCACCATATATTTT.

This clone came up a few times. V and J are TRBV30 and TRBJ1-1; D is unresolved. Trimming shortened V by 8 bases and J by 0 bases, and 13 bases separated the two germline ends. Germline V gene lookup returns CDR1 GTSNPN and CDR2 SVGIG (reference sequence). This CDR3 region has 13 residues. CDR3 nucleotide sequence: TGTGCCGAAAAAACGTACATGAACACTGAAGCTTTCTTT. This encodes CAEKTYMNTEAFF.

In this sample, this clone turned up a few times. This chain connects TRBV19 to TRBJ2-5; no clear D gene. CDR1 LNHDA and CDR2 SQIVND come from the germline V gene (reference sequence). The CDR3 covers 16 residues. Trimming left V 10 bases short and J 2 bases short, with 23 bases between. In DNA form, the CDR3 reads TGTGCCACCTCTCACCCCCGCGGCGTTTCGCAAGAGACCCAGTACTTC. It specifies CATSHPRGVSQETQYF.

In this sample, this clone is hyperexpanded. V and J are TRBV19 and TRBJ1-1; weak D call: TRBD1 (5 bases). The V end was cut by 7 bases, the J end by 1 base, with 13 bases between. The length of the CDR3 is 14 residues. Germline V lookup: CDR1 LNHDA, CDR2 SQIVND (reference sequence). This chain's CDR3 is CASNSVGQNTEAFF. The CDR3 DNA reads TGTGCCAGTAATTCGGTCGGACAGAACACTGAAGCTTTCTTT.

The CDR3 here is CASSGWREDKSSYNEQFF. For the CDR3, the DNA is TGTGCCAGCAGTGGGTGGCGGGAGGATAAGAGCTCCTACAATGAGCAGTTCTTC. The chain recombines TRBV25-1 with TRBJ2-1; the match to TRBD2 covers 8 bases. The CDR3 extends over 18 amino acids. Per the germline V gene, CDR1 is MGHDK and CDR2 is SYGVNS. V shed 4 bases and J 0 bases; nucleotides not matched to a gene: 11.

The gene calls are TRBV11-3 and TRBJ2-7; 8 nucleotides line up with TRBD2. The CDR3 is made up of 14 amino acids. Per germline, CDR1 SGHNT and CDR2 YENEEA. V lost 3 bases and J lost 6; bases outside the gene matches: 7. In DNA form, the CDR3 reads TGTGCCAGCAGCTTGACTAGCGCGATGAGCGAGCAGTACTTC. It translates to CASSLTSAMSEQYF.

In its sample, this clone was seen a few times. V and J are TRBV6-1 and TRBJ1-5; D uncertain. This CDR3 has 15 residues. Germline assignment: CDR1 MNHNS and CDR2 SASEGT. The V end was cut by 1 base, the J end by 4 bases, with 11 bases between. Here the CDR3 reads CASSEVVQRNQPQHF. The DNA for the CDR3 is TGTGCCAGCAGTGAAGTGGTACAGAGAAATCAGCCCCAGCATTTT.

The gene calls are TRBV7-5 and TRBJ1-1; TRBD1, the table's D call, lacks a check against the DNA. TRBV7-5 is a known pseudogene. The CDR3 has 15 amino acids. This chain's CDR3 is CASSTAGTGDTEAFF. As DNA, the CDR3 is TGTGCCAGCAGCACCGCCGGGACAGGGGACACTGAAGCTTTCTTT.

CDR3 bases: TGTGCCAGTAGTCCGCGACAGGGGGCGCAGGAGCAGTACTTC. It specifies CASSPRQGAQEQYF. The chain couples TRBV19 to TRBJ2-7; 10 positions agree with TRBD1. The ends lost 5 bases at V and 7 bases at J; junction bases unmatched: 8. CDR3 size: 14 residues. Germline CDR1 is LNHDA and CDR2 is SQIVND (reference sequence).

This chain connects TRBV11-3 to TRBJ2-7; D not resolved. This CDR3 contains 14 residues. Trimming stripped 3 bases from V and 2 bases from J, with 11 bases between. The germline V gene has CDR1 SGHNT and CDR2 YENEEA. For the CDR3, the DNA is TGTGCCAGCAGCTTGTTAAGTTATGCCTACGAGCAGTACTTC. Translation gives CASSLLSYAYEQYF.

The V gene is TRBV28, the J gene TRBJ1-2; 7 bases fit TRBD1. V lost 2 bases to trimming and J lost 4 bases; unmatched junction nucleotides: 7. The CDR3 runs to 15 residues. From germline, CDR1 is MDHEN and CDR2 SYDVKM. CDR3: CASSLVAGTAYGYTF. The CDR3 region has the DNA TGTGCCAGCAGTTTAGTCGCAGGGACAGCCTATGGCTACACCTTC.

This clone was observed a few times. DNA of the CDR3: TGCGCCAGCAGCCCGTGGGGAGGGGGCTACAATGAGCAGTTCTTC. Translating gives CASSPWGGGYNEQFF. The V and J genes are TRBV5-1 and TRBJ2-1, with D perhaps TRBD2 (7 bases). This CDR3 region has 15 residues. The germline CDR1 and CDR2 sequences are SGHRS and YFSETQ. Trimming removed 4 bases from V and 3 bases from J, with 14 bases in between.

This chain uses TRBV6-8 with TRBJ1-2, with TRBD1 matching 9 bases. The germline V gene has CDR1 MNHGY and CDR2 SAAAGT. This CDR3 comprises 15 residues. The V and J ends lost 6 bases and 5 bases, in that order; junction bases with no gene match: 10. This chain's CDR3 is CASRDGQGPVYGYTF. CDR3 in DNA: TGTGCCAGCAGAGACGGACAGGGGCCTGTGTATGGCTACACCTTC.

This clone has a handful of counts. The V call is TRBV4-1, the J call TRBJ2-1; 7 positions match TRBD2. Germline CDR1 and CDR2: MGHRA and YSYEKL. Unmatched junction bases numbered 4, after V lost 2 bases and J lost 3 bases. This CDR3 contains 15 residues. The CDR3 DNA follows: TGCGCCAGCAGCCAACCGCTAGCGGTCTACAATGAGCAGTTCTTC. Amino acid sequence: CASSQPLAVYNEQFF.

This clone showed up just a few times. The J gene is TRBJ1-1, the V gene TRBV2, with D possibly being TRBD1 (6 bases). Trimming took 10 bases from V and 1 from J, leaving 13 bases between them. This CDR3 spans 13 amino acids. The germline CDR1 and CDR2 sequences are SNHLY and FYNNEI. As DNA, the CDR3 is TGTGCCACCGAAGGACAGCCGAACACTGAAGCTTTCTTT. Protein sequence: CATEGQPNTEAFF.